These 13 T cell receptor beta chains share one sample of origin, sequenced in a study of cytomegalovirus exposure and HLA in healthy donors. Sequencing used immunoSEQ multiplex PCR; TCRdb keeps in-frame clones, though not all of them. The table includes about 110,000 clones, roughly 90% detected once. The sample consisted of PBMCs. Every receptor here comes from a woman in her late teens or twenties in good health and CMV-seronegative.

In its sample, this clone was seen a few times. This chain links TRBV28 with TRBJ2-7; 7 bases are a match to TRBD2. The V and J ends lost 6 bases and 3 bases, in that order; junction bases with no gene match: 14. The V gene's germline CDR1 is MDHEN and CDR2 SYDVKM. The CDR3 sequence is 16 residues long. For the CDR3, the DNA is TGTGCCAGCAGGCCCACCGGGGGGATAGCAAACTACGAGCAGTACTTC. Its translation: CASRPTGGIANYEQYF. Supplemented by reference TRBV28 and TRBJ2-7, the full variable domain reads DVKVTQSSRYLVKRTGEKVFLECVQDMDHENMFWYRQDPGLGLRLIYFSYDVKMKEKGDIPEGYSVSREKKERFSLILESASTNQTSMYLCASRPTGGIANYEQYFGPGTRLTVT.

This chain uses TRBV4-2 with TRBJ2-7, with 8 bases identical to TRBD2. Germline assignment: CDR1 LGHNA and CDR2 YNFKEQ. V lost 0 bases to trimming and J lost 0 bases; unmatched junction nucleotides: 10. This CDR3 comprises 18 residues. CDR3 DNA: TGTGCCAGCAGCCAAGACGGACTAGCTGTATCCGGCTCCTACGAGCAGTACTTC. The encoded protein is CASSQDGLAVSGSYEQYF.

The chain links TRBV7-2 to TRBJ2-7, with D perhaps TRBD2 (6 bases). CDR3 length: 16 residues. Germline V lookup: CDR1 SGHTA, CDR2 FQGNSA. Between the trimmed V and J ends, which lost 4 bases and 0 bases, there was a span of 16 bases. CDR3 residues: CASSSLTWRDSYEQYF. The CDR3 bases are TGTGCCAGCAGCTCTCTAACTTGGCGGGACTCCTACGAGCAGTACTTC.

This chain links TRBV9 with TRBJ1-5, with TRBD1 matching 7 bases. There are 15 residues in the CDR3. In germline, CDR1 is SGDLS, CDR2 YYNGEE. J gave up 2 bases and V 0 bases, and 2 bases lay outside the gene matches. The CDR3 region has the DNA TGTGCCAGCAGCGTAGAGGGGGCGGGCAATCAGCCCCAGCATTTT. It encodes CASSVEGAGNQPQHF.

The chain joins TRBV5-5 to TRBJ2-7, with 7 bases that match TRBD1. Germline V gene lookup returns CDR1 SGHKS and CDR2 YYEKEE (reference sequence). The CDR3 contains 13 residues. V shed 1 base, J shed 6 bases, and the junction held 4 bases outside the gene matches. This CDR3 is CASSLTGESEQYF. The CDR3 nucleotides read TGTGCCAGCAGCTTGACAGGGGAGAGCGAGCAGTACTTC. The full variable domain, with the rest looked up from reference TRBV5-5 and TRBJ2-7, is DAGVTQSPTHLIKTRGQQVTLRCSPISGHKSVSWYQQVLGQGPQFIFQYYEKEERGRGNFPDRFSARQFPNYSSELNVNALLLGDSALYLCASSLTGESEQYFGPGTRLTVT.

The chain joins TRBV5-5 to TRBJ1-3; D may be TRBD1 (6 bases). V was clipped by 4 bases and J by 4 bases, with 15 bases between them. This CDR3 contains 15 residues. CDR1 and CDR2 from the germline V gene are SGHKS and YYEKEE (reference sequence). The CDR3 DNA is TGTGCCAGCAGCCACCCGGAGACAGGCGGAAACACCATATATTTT. This encodes CASSHPETGGNTIYF.

For this clone: Other nucleotide sequences from this sample produce the same CDR3. This chain connects TRBV5-1 to TRBJ2-1, with D perhaps TRBD2 (6 bases). CDR3 length: 13 amino acids. Germline CDR1 SGHRS, CDR2 YFSETQ. V lost 2 bases and J lost 5, with 8 bases in between. The CDR3 bases are TGCGCCAGCAGCTTTGGGGGGAACAATGAGCAGTTCTTC. Residues: CASSFGGNNEQFF.

The rearrangement uses TRBV4-1 and TRBJ1-2; TRBD1 might be the D (5 bases). The length of the CDR3 is 13 residues. Germline CDR1 reads MGHRA; CDR2 reads YSYEKL. Trimming shortened V by 2 bases and J by 4 bases, and 8 bases separated the two germline ends. CDR3 coding DNA: TGCGCCAGCAGCCAACAGGGTTCCTATGGCTACACCTTC. This sequence encodes CASSQQGSYGYTF.

The chain employs TRBV10-3 and TRBJ2-3, with D perhaps TRBD2 (6 bases). Deletions cut 2 bases from V and 0 bases from J, with 12 bases between. Looked up from germline, CDR1 is ENHRY and CDR2 is SYGVKD. The CDR3 totals 16 residues. The CDR3 DNA is TGTGCCATCAGTGAGAGGAGGGTCTCTAGCACAGATACGCAGTATTTT. It encodes CAISERRVSSTDTQYF.

The chain has TRBV18 and TRBJ2-7, with 8 bases matching TRBD2. CDR1 and CDR2 from the germline V gene are KGHSH and LQKENI. There are 13 residues in the CDR3. V shed 4 bases, J shed 6 bases, and the junction held 5 bases outside the gene matches. CDR3 DNA: TGTGCCAGCTCACAAGGACTAGCCCCCGAGCAGTACTTC. This encodes CASSQGLAPEQYF.

J is TRBJ1-1 and V is TRBV6-1; D uncertain. Germline CDR1 reads MNHNS; CDR2 reads SASEGT. There are 13 residues in the CDR3. V dropped 3 bases and J dropped 2 bases, with 7 bases sitting between them. In DNA form, the CDR3 reads TGTGCCAGCAGTGACAGTTCCAACACTGAAGCTTTCTTT. It specifies CASSDSSNTEAFF.

V and J are TRBV19 and TRBJ1-1; no reliable D call. V was shortened by 9 bases and J by 3 bases, with 14 bases between the two germline ends. Per germline, CDR1 LNHDA and CDR2 SQIVND (reference sequence). The CDR3 is made up of 13 amino acids. Here the CDR3 reads CASARVEDTEAFF. The CDR3 DNA is TGTGCCAGCGCCAGAGTTGAGGACACTGAAGCTTTCTTT.

V is TRBV12-5 and J is TRBJ1-2, with 9 bases fitting TRBD1. This CDR3 has 13 residues. Germline V lookup: CDR1 LGHNT, CDR2 FRNRAP. Trimming took 5 bases from V and 8 from J; bases not matched to a gene: 6. In nucleotides, the CDR3 is TGTGCTAGTGGTCCCGGGACAGGGTACGGCTACACCTTC. This encodes CASGPGTGYGYTF.